Presented here are 25 T cell receptor beta chains from one specimen sequenced in a study of blood T cell repertoires in COVID-19. The protocol was immunoSEQ multiplex PCR, while the TCRdb copy is restricted to in-frame clones and leaves out a portion. The sample shows roughly 110,000 clones, 70% to 75% of them seen only once. The sequencing input was peripheral blood. These receptors originate from a human donor with acute or convalescent COVID-19. The donor label of this sample is uncertain.

CDR3 in amino acids: CASSYNGGEQFF. The CDR3 nucleotides read TGTGCCAGCAGCTACAATGGTGGTGAGCAGTTCTTC. The J gene is TRBJ2-1, the V gene TRBV7-3, with D unclear. Germline loops: CDR1 SGHTA, CDR2 FQGTGA. Trimming left V 4 bases short and J 9 bases short, with 10 bases between. This CDR3 is 12 amino acids long.

The rearrangement joins TRBV19 to TRBJ2-2; TRBD1 aligns across 7 bases. Germline CDR1 is LNHDA and CDR2 is SQIVND (reference sequence). The CDR3 has 15 residues. The V segment lost 2 bases and the J segment 6 bases; nucleotides outside the gene matches: 6. The CDR3 is CASSISRGMSGELFF. DNA of the CDR3: TGTGCCAGTAGTATATCCAGGGGGATGTCCGGGGAGCTGTTTTTT.

This clone has only a few counts. The J gene is TRBJ1-1, the V gene TRBV14, with D maybe TRBD1 (6 bases). CDR3 length: 15 residues. CDR1 is SGHDN, CDR2 FVKESK, per germline. V was clipped by 1 base and J by 4 bases, with 13 bases between them. The CDR3 protein is CASSQGQGSGTEAFF. As DNA, the CDR3 is TGTGCCAGCAGCCAAGGGCAGGGGAGTGGCACTGAAGCTTTCTTT. Full variable domain (outside the CDR3, taken from reference TRBV14 and TRBJ1-1): EAGVTQFPSHSVIEKGQTVTLRCDPISGHDNLYWYRRVMGKEIKFLLHFVKESKQDESGMPNNRFLAERTGGTYSTLKVQPAELEDSGVYFCASSQGQGSGTEAFFGQGTRLTVV.

This clone was recorded once. The rearrangement uses TRBV6-5 and TRBJ2-1; 8 bases map to TRBD2. Trimming at V came to 4 bases and at J to 7 bases, leaving 6 bases not matched to a gene. The germline V gene encodes CDR1 MNHEY and CDR2 SVGAGI. CDR3 length: 14 amino acids. CDR3 amino acids: CASSSGGPGNEQFF. Here the CDR3 DNA reads TGTGCCAGCAGTTCGGGGGGGCCGGGGAATGAGCAGTTCTTC.

This clone was recorded a few times. The chain has TRBV7-6 and TRBJ2-2; no reliable D call. CDR1 and CDR2 (germline): SGHVS, FNYEAQ. The V end lost 5 bases, the J end lost 5 bases, and 15 bases lay between the germline ends. The CDR3 sequence is 15 residues long. The CDR3 sequence: CASSPVPSRTGELFF. In DNA, the CDR3 is TGTGCCAGCAGCCCGGTGCCCTCTAGAACCGGGGAGCTGTTTTTT.

CDR3 region: CASSVQGTGGNQPQHF. CDR3 nucleotides: TGTGCCAGCAGTGTTCAAGGGACAGGGGGCAATCAGCCCCAGCATTTT. The chain has TRBV2 and TRBJ1-5; 10 bases map to TRBD1. CDR1 and CDR2 from the germline V gene are SNHLY and FYNNEI. With 4 bases clipped from V and 2 bases from J, the junction kept 5 bases outside the gene matches. CDR3 size: 16 residues. Combining the CDR3 with reference TRBV2 and TRBJ1-5 gives the whole variable domain EPEVTQTPSHQVTQMGQEVILRCVPISNHLYFYWYRQILGQKVEFLVSFYNNEISEKSEIFDDQFSVERPDGSNFTLKIRSTKLEDSAMYFCASSVQGTGGNQPQHFGDGTRLSIL.

J is TRBJ2-3 and V is TRBV30; tentative D call: TRBD2 (6 bases). Germline V gene lookup returns CDR1 GTSNPN and CDR2 SVGIG (reference sequence). The CDR3 totals 13 residues. Trimming cost V 3 bases and J 1 base, with 8 bases left between them. The CDR3: CAWSGGRTDTQYF. The CDR3 bases are TGTGCCTGGAGCGGGGGACGCACAGATACGCAGTATTTT.

In this sample, this clone turned up once. V and J are TRBV19 and TRBJ1-6, with a weak D call TRBD1 (6 bases). The V and J ends lost 9 bases and 0 bases respectively, with 9 bases between them. The CDR3 loop spans 14 amino acids. Germline CDR1 is LNHDA and CDR2 is SQIVND (reference sequence). The CDR3 region has the DNA TGTGCCAGCACAGGGAGCTCCTATAATTCACCCCTCCACTTT. Amino acids: CASTGSSYNSPLHF. Supplemented by reference TRBV19 and TRBJ1-6, the full variable domain reads DGGITQSPKYLFRKEGQNVTLSCEQNLNHDAMYWYRQDPGQGLRLIYYSQIVNDFQKGDIAEGYSVSREKKESFPLTVTSAQKNPTAFYLCASTGSSYNSPLHFGNGTRLTVT.

The rearrangement links TRBV18 to TRBJ2-1; 7 nucleotides line up with TRBD1. The germline V gene encodes CDR1 KGHSH and CDR2 LQKENI. The CDR3 spans 14 residues. V gave up 3 bases and J gave up 4 bases; unmatched junction bases: 3. The CDR3 DNA sequence: TGTGCCAGCTCACCGGGACAGCCTTACAATGAGCAGTTCTTC. This codes for CASSPGQPYNEQFF.

There are a few counts of this clone. The chain uses TRBV2 and TRBJ1-3, with 10 bases identical to TRBD1. The CDR3 contains 15 residues. CDR1 SNHLY and CDR2 FYNNEI come from the germline V gene. V was pared by 7 bases and J by 2 bases, with 5 bases of the junction left unmatched. The CDR3, as DNA: TGTGCCAGCATAGAGGGACAGGGGACTGGAAACACCATATATTTT. Protein: CASIEGQGTGNTIYF.

The rearrangement links TRBV6-5 to TRBJ1-1; the D gene is possibly TRBD1 (6 bases). Trimming pared 6 bases from V and 4 bases from J, leaving 12 bases between. Looked up from germline, CDR1 is MNHEY and CDR2 is SVGAGI. The CDR3 is 13 residues long. CDR3 sequence reads: CASSQVRGTEAFF. Written as DNA, the CDR3 is TGTGCCAGCAGCCAAGTCAGGGGCACTGAAGCTTTCTTT.

This rearrangement joins TRBV27 to TRBJ2-5, with TRBD2 identical over 8 bases. The CDR3 extends over 15 amino acids. Trimming removed 6 bases from V and 4 bases from J; junction bases left unmatched: 10. The V gene's germline CDR1 is MNHEY and CDR2 SMNVEV (reference sequence). The CDR3 sequence is CASSPSRGAPETQYF. As DNA, the CDR3 is TGTGCCAGCAGCCCTTCGCGGGGGGCTCCAGAGACCCAGTACTTC.

The table lists this clone with a few counts. The chain combines TRBV30 with TRBJ1-3; D ambiguous. The CDR3 length is 12 residues. V lost 2 bases, J lost 4 bases, and 6 bases lay in between. Looked up from germline, CDR1 is GTSNPN and CDR2 is SVGIG (reference sequence). In nucleotides, the CDR3 is TGTGCCTGGAGTTCCGCGGGAAACACCATATATTTT. It yields the protein CAWSSAGNTIYF.

The rearrangement links TRBV6-6 to TRBJ2-3; a weak D match, TRBD2 (7 bases). Germline V lookup: CDR1 MNHNY, CDR2 SVGAGI (reference sequence). Trimming left V 6 bases short and J 4 bases short, with 17 bases between. The CDR3 is made up of 15 amino acids. The CDR3 here is CASRGGAGRSDTQYF. The CDR3 region has the DNA TGTGCCAGCAGAGGGGGGGCGGGTCGGTCAGATACGCAGTATTTT.

CDR3 in DNA: TGTGCCATCAGTGAGGGGGGGTCAGGGCCCCAGCATTTT. This gives the protein CAISEGGSGPQHF. This chain connects TRBV10-3 to TRBJ1-5, with a weak D call TRBD1 (5 bases). This CDR3 is 13 amino acids long. The germline gives CDR1 ENHRY, CDR2 SYGVKD. The V end was cut by 2 bases, the J end by 9 bases, with 11 bases between.

The CDR3 loop reads CASSQDPRGSGNTIYF. DNA of the CDR3: TGCGCCAGCAGCCAAGATCCACGGGGTAGTGGAAACACCATATATTTT. The V gene is TRBV4-1, the J gene TRBJ1-3; D gene unclear. Germline values: CDR1 MGHRA, CDR2 YSYEKL. V lost 0 bases and J 3 bases, leaving 12 bases between the germline ends. There are 16 residues in the CDR3.

This clone was counted between two and nine times. This rearrangement joins TRBV6-4 to TRBJ1-5, with 8 bases aligning to TRBD1. The germline V gene encodes CDR1 MRHNA and CDR2 SNTAGT. Trimming took 3 bases from V and 2 from J; bases not matched to a gene: 3. The CDR3 is 15 residues long. CDR3 coding DNA: TGTGCCAGCAGTGAACAGGGGGGGGGCAATCAGCCCCAGCATTTT. Protein sequence: CASSEQGGGNQPQHF.

V gene TRBV2 combines with J gene TRBJ1-5, with D possibly matching TRBD1 (5 bases). The V end was cut by 4 bases, the J end by 4 bases, with 17 bases between. Germline-derived CDR1 and CDR2 are SNHLY and FYNNEI. CDR3 length: 16 amino acids. CDR3 sequence (DNA): TGTGCCAGCAGTGGATCTTCCTCAGGGCTGAATCAGCCCCAGCATTTT. Its translation: CASSGSSSGLNQPQHF.

The V and J genes are TRBV30 and TRBJ2-1; 12 bases are shared with TRBD2. The CDR3 has 15 residues. The V segment lost 0 bases and the J segment 9 bases; nucleotides outside the gene matches: 6. Germline V gene sequence: CDR1 GTSNPN, CDR2 SVGIG (reference sequence). The CDR3 spells CAWSVRLAGVGEQFF. The DNA of the CDR3 is TGTGCCTGGAGTGTACGACTAGCGGGGGTTGGTGAGCAGTTCTTC.

The CDR3 region is CASSLSYRAYGYTF. CDR3 sequence (DNA): TGTGCCAGCAGTTTATCGTACAGGGCCTATGGCTACACCTTC. The chain carries TRBV27 and TRBJ1-2; D may be TRBD1 (6 bases). V lost 0 bases, J lost 4 bases, and 9 bases lay in between. The length of the CDR3 is 14 residues. CDR1 is MNHEY and CDR2 is SMNVEV in the germline V gene (reference sequence).

This rearrangement joins TRBV28 to TRBJ2-7; TRBD1 matches at 10 bases. This CDR3 is built from 15 residues. Germline V gene sequence: CDR1 MDHEN, CDR2 SYDVKM. Losses at the gene ends were 6 bases for V and 1 base for J; bases not matched to a gene: 6. This chain's CDR3 is CASRTGGIGSYEQYV. For the CDR3, the DNA is TGTGCCAGCAGGACAGGGGGCATAGGGTCCTACGAGCAGTACGTC.

The CDR3 region has the DNA TGCGCCAGCAGCTTCGGACAGCCCGTGGTATTTAATTCACCCCTCCACTTT. It specifies CASSFGQPVVFNSPLHF. The V call is TRBV5-1, the J call TRBJ1-6, with a possible D match to TRBD1 (6 bases). V lost 2 bases and J 6 bases, leaving 18 bases between the germline ends. Germline-derived CDR1 and CDR2 are SGHRS and YFSETQ. The CDR3 loop spans 17 amino acids.

This clone showed up just a few times. J is TRBJ1-1 and V is TRBV30; 8 positions match TRBD1. This CDR3 has 18 residues. J gave up 3 bases and V 5 bases, and 20 bases lay outside the gene matches. The germline V gene has CDR1 GTSNPN and CDR2 SVGIG (reference sequence). CDR3 in amino acids: CAWGRGGRRGRGDTEAFF. CDR3 DNA: TGTGCCTGGGGCAGAGGGGGACGCAGGGGGCGCGGGGACACTGAAGCTTTCTTT.

The chain combines TRBV4-1 with TRBJ2-2; 8 bases are a match to TRBD1. The CDR3 has 15 amino acids. The J segment lost 7 bases and the V segment lost 2 bases, leaving 6 bases of the junction unmatched. Germline V gives CDR1 MGHRA, CDR2 YSYEKL. Here the CDR3 reads CASSQKGTGYGELFF. DNA for the CDR3: TGCGCCAGCAGCCAAAAGGGGACAGGCTACGGGGAGCTGTTTTTT.

The chain couples TRBV5-1 to TRBJ1-1; 8 bases align to TRBD1. From germline, CDR1 is SGHRS and CDR2 YFSETQ. The CDR3 spans 15 residues. Unmatched junction bases numbered 10, after V lost 4 bases and J lost 5 bases. CDR3 sequence: CASSNGQGLTTEAFF. DNA for the CDR3: TGCGCCAGCAGCAACGGACAGGGTTTAACGACTGAAGCTTTCTTT.